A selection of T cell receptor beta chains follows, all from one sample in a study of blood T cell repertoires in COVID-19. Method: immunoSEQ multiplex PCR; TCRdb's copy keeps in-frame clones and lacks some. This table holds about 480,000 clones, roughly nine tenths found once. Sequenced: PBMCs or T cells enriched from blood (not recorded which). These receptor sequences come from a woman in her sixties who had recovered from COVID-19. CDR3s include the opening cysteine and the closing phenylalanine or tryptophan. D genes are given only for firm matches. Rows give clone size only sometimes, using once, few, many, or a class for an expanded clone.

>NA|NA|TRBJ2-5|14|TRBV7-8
CASRPPRRIETQYF
TGTGCCAGCAGACCACCGCGCAGGATAGAGACCCAGTACTTC
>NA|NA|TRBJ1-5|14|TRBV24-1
CATSDSGGRKPQHF
TGTGCCACCAGTGATTCCGGGGGGCGGAAGCCCCAGCATTTT
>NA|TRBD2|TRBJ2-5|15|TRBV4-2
CASSQAGTTKETQYF
TGTGCCAGCAGCCAAGCGGGGACTACCAAAGAGACCCAGTACTTC
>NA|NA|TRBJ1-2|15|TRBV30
CAWISHGGVHYGYTF
TGTGCCTGGATTTCCCACGGAGGCGTTCACTATGGCTACACCTTC
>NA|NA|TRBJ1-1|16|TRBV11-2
CASSFAGGGLGTEAFF
TGTGCCAGCAGCTTTGCCGGGGGGGGCCTTGGAACTGAAGCTTTCTTT
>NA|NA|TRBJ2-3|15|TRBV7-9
CASSLTTRTTDTQYF
TGTGCCAGCAGCCTCACTACCCGTACCACAGATACGCAGTATTTT
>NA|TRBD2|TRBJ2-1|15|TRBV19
CASSLAGGAYNEQFF
TGTGCCAGTAGTCTAGCGGGGGGCGCCTACAATGAGCAGTTCTTC
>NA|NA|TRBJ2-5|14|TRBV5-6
CASSLTGSGETQYF
TGTGCCAGCAGCTTGACAGGGTCGGGTGAGACCCAGTACTTC
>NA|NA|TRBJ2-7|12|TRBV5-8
CASRLGPSEQYF
TGTGCCAGCAGACTTGGGCCCAGCGAGCAGTACTTC
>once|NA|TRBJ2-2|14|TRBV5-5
CASSVDRNTGELFF
TGTGCCAGCAGCGTAGACAGGAACACCGGGGAGCTGTTTTTT
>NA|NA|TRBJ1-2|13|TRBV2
CASGLTTNYGYTF
TGTGCCAGCGGCCTCACTACTAACTATGGCTACACCTTC
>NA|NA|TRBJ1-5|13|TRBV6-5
CASSYRGGQPQHF
TGTGCCAGCAGTTACCGGGGGGGACAGCCCCAGCATTTT
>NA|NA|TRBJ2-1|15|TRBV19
CASSIWSQGYNEQFF
TGTGCCAGTAGTATTTGGTCGCAGGGCTACAATGAGCAGTTCTTC
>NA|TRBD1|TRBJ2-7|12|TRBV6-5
CASKDRAHEQYF
TGTGCCAGCAAGGACAGGGCCCACGAGCAGTACTTC
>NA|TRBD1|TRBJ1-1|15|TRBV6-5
CASTPGQGLNTEAFF
TGTGCCAGCACCCCGGGACAGGGCTTGAACACTGAAGCTTTCTTT
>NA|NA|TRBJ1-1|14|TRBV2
CASSARGGDTEAFF
TGTGCCAGCAGTGCTAGGGGGGGAGACACTGAAGCTTTCTTT
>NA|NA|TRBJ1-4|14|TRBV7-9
CASSPNSINEKLFF
TGTGCCAGCAGTCCAAACAGTATTAATGAAAAACTGTTTTTT
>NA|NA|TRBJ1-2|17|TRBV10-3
CAISGGGIAGADYGYTF
TGTGCCATCAGTGGTGGGGGAATCGCGGGGGCCGACTATGGCTACACCTTC
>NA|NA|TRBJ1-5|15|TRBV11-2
CASSSAGIPNQPQHF
TGTGCCAGCAGTTCAGCGGGGATCCCAAACCAGCCCCAGCATTTT
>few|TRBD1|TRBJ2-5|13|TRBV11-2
CAGTGAGEETQYF
TGTGCCGGCACAGGGGCCGGGGAAGAGACCCAGTACTTC
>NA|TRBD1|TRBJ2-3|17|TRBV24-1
CATSDLGGTGNTDTQYF
TGTGCCACCAGTGACCTAGGGGGGACAGGGAACACAGATACGCAGTATTTT
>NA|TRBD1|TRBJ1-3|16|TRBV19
CASSDRGLTSGNTIYF
TGTGCCAGTAGCGACAGGGGCCTGACCTCTGGAAACACCATATATTTT
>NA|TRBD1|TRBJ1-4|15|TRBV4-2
CASSQEAGQGGKLFF
TGTGCCAGCAGCCAGGAGGCGGGACAGGGAGGAAAACTGTTTTTT
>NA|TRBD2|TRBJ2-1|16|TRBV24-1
CATSDGIAGVYNEQFF
TGTGCCACCAGTGATGGTATAGCGGGAGTCTACAATGAGCAGTTCTTC
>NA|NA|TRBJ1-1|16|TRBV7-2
CASSFARTAGGTEAFF
TGTGCCAGCAGCTTTGCCCGGACTGCCGGAGGGACTGAAGCTTTCTTT
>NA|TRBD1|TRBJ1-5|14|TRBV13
CASTSGQGNQPQHF
TGTGCCAGCACCAGCGGACAGGGTAATCAGCCCCAGCATTTT
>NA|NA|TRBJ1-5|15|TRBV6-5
CASRNPAGGNQPQHF
TGTGCCAGCAGGAACCCTGCGGGGGGGAATCAGCCCCAGCATTTT
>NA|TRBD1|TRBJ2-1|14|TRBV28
CASSLGQGRFEQFF
TGTGCCAGCAGTTTGGGACAGGGACGGTTTGAGCAGTTCTTC
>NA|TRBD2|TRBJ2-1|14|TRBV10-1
CASSVSGGANEQFF
TGCGCCAGCAGTGTCAGCGGGGGGGCGAATGAGCAGTTCTTC
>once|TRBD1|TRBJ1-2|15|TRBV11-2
CASSLAGTANYGYTF
TGTGCCAGCAGCTTAGCCGGGACAGCTAACTATGGCTACACCTTC
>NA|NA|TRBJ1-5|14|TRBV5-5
CASSLDSSNQPQHF
TGTGCCAGCAGCCTGGACAGCAGCAATCAGCCCCAGCATTTT
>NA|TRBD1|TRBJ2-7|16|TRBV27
CASSLTGTGHLYEQYF
TGTGCCAGCAGTTTAACGGGGACAGGCCACCTCTACGAGCAGTACTTC
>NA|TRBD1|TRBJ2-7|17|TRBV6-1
CASSGRQGPQVFGEQYF
TGTGCCAGCAGTGGACGACAGGGTCCTCAAGTTTTCGGGGAGCAGTACTTC
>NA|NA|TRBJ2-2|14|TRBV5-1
CASSLEFSTGELFF
TGCGCCAGCAGCTTGGAATTTAGCACCGGGGAGCTGTTTTTT
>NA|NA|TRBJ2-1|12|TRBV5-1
CASRGADNEQFF
TGCGCCAGCCGCGGAGCGGACAATGAGCAGTTCTTC
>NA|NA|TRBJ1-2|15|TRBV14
CASSQGFFRNYGYTF
TGTGCCAGCAGCCAAGGATTCTTCAGGAACTATGGCTACACCTTC
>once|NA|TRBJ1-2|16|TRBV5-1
CASTLYGGEDFYGYTF
TGCGCCAGTACGTTATACGGGGGAGAGGACTTTTATGGCTACACCTTC
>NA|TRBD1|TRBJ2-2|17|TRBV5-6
CASSLVIGTANTGELFF
TGTGCCAGCAGCTTGGTCATCGGGACAGCGAACACCGGGGAGCTGTTTTTT
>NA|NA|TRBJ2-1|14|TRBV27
CASSPKASYNEQFF
TGTGCCAGCAGTCCGAAAGCCTCCTACAATGAGCAGTTCTTC
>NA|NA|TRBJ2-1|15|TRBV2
CASSDLGSSYNEQFF
TGTGCCAGCAGTGATTTAGGGAGCTCCTACAATGAGCAGTTCTTC
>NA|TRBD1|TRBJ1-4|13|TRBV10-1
CASSRDSNEKLFF
TGCGCCAGCAGCCGGGACAGTAATGAAAAACTGTTTTTT
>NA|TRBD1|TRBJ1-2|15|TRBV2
CASSESGQGNYGYTF
TGTGCCAGCAGTGAATCCGGACAGGGAAACTATGGCTACACCTTC